A selection of T cell receptor beta chains follows, all from one sample in a study of human T cells and chemical hapten exposure. MiXCR, run by TCRdb on the reads, gives a single entry per CDR3 protein. The sample consists of fewer than 150,000 distinct CDR3 sequences, roughly 8.5% of them appearing once. The material sequenced was whole blood. All receptors come from a human donor in good health. Some clones in this sample may be carry-over from other donors' samples. CDR3s include the opening cysteine and the closing phenylalanine or tryptophan. D genes are given only for firm matches. Part of the rows lack a size; the others show once, few, many or a class for expanded clones.

D gene	V gene	clone size	J gene	CDR3 protein	CDR3 DNA
TRBD1	TRBV5-1	many	TRBJ1-2	CASSRDRGLNYGYTF	TGCGCCAGCAGCCGGGACAGGGGGCTAAACTATGGCTACACCTTC
NA	TRBV20-1	many	TRBJ2-7	CSARPGRTYEQYF	TGCAGTGCTAGACCGGGACGGACTTACGAGCAGTACTTC
TRBD2	TRBV5-4	few	TRBJ2-3	CASSLVTSPGFPPDTQYF	TGTGCCAGCAGCTTGGTGACTAGCCCCGGATTCCCACCAGATACGCAGTATTTT
TRBD1	TRBV7-2	NA	TRBJ2-7	CASSSRDRGGYEQYF	TGTGCCAGCAGCTCCCGGGACAGGGGCGGCTACGAGCAGTACTTC
NA	TRBV2	NA	TRBJ1-4	CASSEGTTNEKLFF	TGTGCCAGCAGTGAGGGAACAACTAATGAAAAACTGTTTTTT
TRBD2	TRBV29-1	NA	TRBJ2-1	CSVEDWGSLAGGHNEQFF	TGCAGCGTTGAAGACTGGGGCTCACTAGCGGGAGGCCACAATGAGCAGTTCTTC
TRBD2	TRBV12-3/TRBV12-4	few	TRBJ2-5	CASSPGTGGELETQYF	TGTGCCAGCAGTCCAGGGACTGGGGGGGAATTAGAGACCCAGTACTTC
NA	TRBV5-1	few	TRBJ2-7	CASSFGVSSYEQYF	TGCGCCAGCAGCTTTGGCGTTTCCTCCTACGAGCAGTACTTC
NA	TRBV20-1	many	TRBJ2-7	CSARIVGGIPEQYF	TGCAGTGCTAGAATCGTCGGAGGAATCCCCGAGCAGTACTTC
NA	TRBV7-9	many	TRBJ1-1	CASSSGSTEAFF	TGTGCCAGCAGCTCAGGGTCTACTGAAGCTTTCTTT
NA	TRBV9	many	TRBJ1-2	CASSKEGESGYTF	TGTGCCAGCAGCAAAGAGGGGGAGAGTGGCTACACCTTC
NA	TRBV21-1	NA	TRBJ2-2	CASSKGPRSRRHGELFF	TGTGCCAGCAGCAAGGGTCCACGCTCCCGGCGCCACGGGGAGCTGTTTTTT
TRBD2	TRBV6-2/TRBV6-3	few	TRBJ2-1	CASSYGTRGANEQFF	TGTGCCAGCAGTTACGGGACTAGGGGGGCCAATGAGCAGTTCTTC
NA	TRBV2	NA	TRBJ2-2	CARGGGGITGELFF	TGTGCCAGAGGAGGGGGCGGGATTACCGGGGAGCTGTTTTTT
TRBD1	TRBV6-5	many	TRBJ1-6	CASSSTGQGISPLHF	TGTGCCAGCAGCAGTACGGGACAGGGTATTTCACCCCTCCACTTT
NA	TRBV12-3/TRBV12-4	many	TRBJ2-1	CASSLEGPDYNEQFF	TGTGCCAGCAGTTTAGAGGGACCCGACTACAATGAGCAGTTCTTC
TRBD1	TRBV7-2	few	TRBJ2-3	CASSTGQGAGTDTQYF	TGTGCCAGCAGCACAGGACAGGGTGCGGGCACGGATACGCAGTATTTT
NA	TRBV12-3/TRBV12-4	NA	TRBJ1-4	CASSLEVGTTNEKLFF	TGTGCCAGCAGTTTAGAAGTGGGTACAACTAATGAAAAACTGTTTTTT
NA	TRBV6-6	many	TRBJ1-1	CASSSFDRITEAFF	TGTGCCAGCAGTTCCTTCGACAGAATTACTGAAGCTTTCTTT
TRBD2	TRBV5-1	NA	TRBJ2-1	CASGLGSGSSYNEQFF	TGCGCCAGCGGCTTGGGTAGCGGGAGCTCCTACAATGAGCAGTTCTTC
TRBD1	TRBV7-9	many	TRBJ1-3	CASSLPGQAGENTIYF	TGTGCCAGCAGCCTCCCGGGACAGGCAGGGGAAAACACCATATATTTT
NA	TRBV7-2	NA	TRBJ2-5	CASSSGPAGTETQYF	TGTGCCAGCAGCTCTGGGCCCGCGGGGACAGAGACCCAGTACTTC
NA	TRBV7-2	NA	TRBJ2-3	CASSAGTGRTDTQYF	TGTGCCAGCAGTGCTGGGACGGGACGCACAGATACGCAGTATTTT
NA	TRBV28	NA	TRBJ2-7	CASSLGGSKIYEQYF	TGTGCCAGCAGTTTAGGAGGGTCTAAGATCTACGAGCAGTACTTC
NA	TRBV30	NA	TRBJ1-1	CAWRSGLGERTFF	TGTGCCTGGAGGTCGGGACTCGGCGAAAGGACTTTCTTT